Included here is one T cell receptor (beta chain) sequence, with context. The CDR3 runs 17 residues. The J segment lost 4 bases and the V segment lost 3 bases, leaving 14 bases of the junction unmatched. Per the germline V gene, CDR1 is SGHRS and CDR2 is YFSETQ. In the original processing: The assay estimated nucleated cells by amplifying reference gene primers. Assay: immunoSEQ multiplex PCR; the TCRdb copy retains only in-frame clones and omits some. V and J calls and clone size are as listed in that table; D and trimming were resolved from the DNA. This table has some 150,000 clones, 78% appearing once. This sample was included in a study of blood T cell repertoires in COVID-19. Across the study: Samples of COVID-19 (acute and convalescent) were obtained from the United States, Italy and Spain.

The V and J genes are TRBV5-1 and TRBJ2-3; 7 bases match TRBD2. This receptor was taken from a woman aged 80 or older with acute or convalescent COVID-19. The sequencing sample was made of peripheral blood. CDR3 loop: CASSWNPIGGGADTQYF. The CDR3 DNA reads TGCGCCAGCAGCTGGAACCCGATTGGGGGAGGGGCAGATACGCAGTATTTT.